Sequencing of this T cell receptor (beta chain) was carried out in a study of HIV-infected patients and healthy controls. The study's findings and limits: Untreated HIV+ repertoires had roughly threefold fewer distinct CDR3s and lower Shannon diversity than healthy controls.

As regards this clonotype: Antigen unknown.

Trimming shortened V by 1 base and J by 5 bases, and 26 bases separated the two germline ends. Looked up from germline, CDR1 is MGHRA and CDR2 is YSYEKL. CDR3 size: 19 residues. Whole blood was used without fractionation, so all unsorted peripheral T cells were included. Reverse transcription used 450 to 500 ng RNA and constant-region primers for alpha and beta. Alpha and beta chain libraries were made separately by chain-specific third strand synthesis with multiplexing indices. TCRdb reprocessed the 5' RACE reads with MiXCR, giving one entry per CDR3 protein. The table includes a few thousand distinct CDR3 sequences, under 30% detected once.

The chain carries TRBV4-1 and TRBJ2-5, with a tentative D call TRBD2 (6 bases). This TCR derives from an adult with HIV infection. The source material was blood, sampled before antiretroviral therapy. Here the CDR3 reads CASSQVPLPGGFGRETQYF. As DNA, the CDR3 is TGCGCCAGCAGCCAAGTACCCTTACCCGGAGGGTTCGGTAGGGAGACCCAGTACTTC.